This TCR beta chain was recorded in a study of T cells in Graves' hyperthyroidism and ophthalmopathy. Study-wide points: Researchers report that a 13 V-J model separated ophthalmopathy from stable hyperthyroidism.

Amplified TCR beta CDR3 regions came from RNA transcripts. The TCR CDR3 was amplified in a first-round RT-PCR using the HTBI primer set. TCRdb independently ran MiXCR on the multiplex PCR reads; one entry per CDR3 protein. The table lists hundreds of thousands of distinct CDR3 sequences, 12% to 15% of them singletons. V was pared by 0 bases and J by 7 bases, with 4 bases between. This CDR3 is built from 12 residues. From germline, CDR1 is SGHAT and CDR2 FQNNGV. There are many counts of this clonotype. Its specificity is unknown. The chain links TRBV11-2 to TRBJ2-1; D remains unclear. This TCR was recovered from a middle-aged woman with Graves' hyperthyroidism. Sequencing was performed on blood. CDR3 nucleotide sequence: TGTGCCAGCAGCTTAGATGTAAATGAGCAGTTCTTC. The encoded protein is CASSLDVNEQFF.